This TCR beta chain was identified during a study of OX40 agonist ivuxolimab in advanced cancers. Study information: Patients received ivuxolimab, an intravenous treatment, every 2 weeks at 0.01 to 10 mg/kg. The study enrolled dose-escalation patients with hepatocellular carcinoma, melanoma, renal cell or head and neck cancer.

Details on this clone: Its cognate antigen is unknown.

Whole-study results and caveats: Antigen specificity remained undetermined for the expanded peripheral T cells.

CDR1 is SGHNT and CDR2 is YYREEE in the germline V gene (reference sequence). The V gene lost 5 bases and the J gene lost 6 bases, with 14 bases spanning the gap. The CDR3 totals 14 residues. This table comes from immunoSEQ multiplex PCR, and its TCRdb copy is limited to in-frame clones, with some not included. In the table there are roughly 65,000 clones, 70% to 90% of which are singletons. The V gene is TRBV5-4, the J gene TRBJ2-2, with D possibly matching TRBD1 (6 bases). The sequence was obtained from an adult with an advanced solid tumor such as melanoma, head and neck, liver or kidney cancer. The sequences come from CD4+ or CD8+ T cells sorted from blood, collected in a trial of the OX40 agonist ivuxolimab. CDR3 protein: CASRLVGAPGELFF. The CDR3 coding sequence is TGTGCCAGCAGACTGGTGGGGGCCCCCGGGGAGCTGTTTTTT.